The 28 T cell receptor beta chains below come from one sample, sequenced in a study of vaccination effects on CD4 cells after COVID-19. Some clones are missing from TCRdb's copy, which holds only in-frame ones; the method was immunoSEQ multiplex PCR. The sample contains tens of thousands of clones, approximately 79% of which appear only once. For these TCRs, the target antigens are not known. CD4+ T cells specific for antigen were expanded with viral peptide pools by the ViraFEST assay before sequencing. Scientists isolated CD4+ T cells after a roughly 10-day culture period ended. Absence of prior SARS-CoV-2 infection characterized the vaccine recipients, who showed negative nucleocapsid antibodies. Here the sequenced sample was CD4+ T cells from PBMCs cultured with HCoV-NL63 spike peptides, taken before COVID-19 vaccination. These receptors originate from a human donor who received a COVID-19 vaccine.

The chain combines TRBV19 with TRBJ2-1; the match to TRBD1 covers 11 bases. This CDR3 comprises 16 residues. The V gene end was trimmed by 4 bases and the J gene end by 3 bases; junction bases not matched to a gene: 5. CDR1 and CDR2 from the germline V gene are LNHDA and SQIVND (reference sequence). CDR3 coding DNA: TGTGCCAGTAGTACCGCCGGGACAGGGGGCTACAATGAGCAGTTCTTC. This translates into CASSTAGTGGYNEQFF.

The V gene is TRBV6-4, the J gene TRBJ2-6; D call uncertain. The germline CDR1 and CDR2 sequences are MRHNA and SNTAGT. The CDR3 totals 16 residues. V lost 2 bases, J lost 0 bases, and 8 bases lay in between. CDR3 nucleotides: TGTGCCAGCAGTGACCAAGCACTCTCTGGGGCCAACGTCCTGACTTTC. It is translated as CASSDQALSGANVLTF.

V usage is TRBV10-2 and J usage is TRBJ2-1, with D perhaps matching TRBD2 (6 bases). Germline V CDR1 and CDR2: WSHSY, SAAADI. This CDR3 contains 13 residues. V shed 6 bases and J shed 0 bases, with 6 bases lying between them. CDR3 DNA: TGCGCCAGCAGCGGGGGCTCCTACAATGAGCAGTTCTTC. Translation: CASSGGSYNEQFF.

The rearrangement links TRBV5-1 to TRBJ2-5; possible D gene TRBD2, 5 bases. This CDR3 is built from 14 residues. Germline V CDR1 and CDR2: SGHRS, YFSETQ. V lost 2 bases, J lost 2 bases, and 10 bases lay in between. In DNA, the CDR3 is TGCGCCAGCAGCTTAGGGTCGGGGCAAGAGACCCAGTACTTC. Its protein product is CASSLGSGQETQYF.

The rearrangement links TRBV28 to TRBJ2-1, with a possible D match to TRBD2 (6 bases). Germline loops: CDR1 MDHEN, CDR2 SYDVKM. The CDR3 length is 16 residues. Trimming removed 3 bases from V and 3 bases from J, with 15 bases in between. The CDR3 loop is CASSFPRDFFYNEQFF. In nucleotides, the CDR3 is TGTGCCAGCAGTTTCCCCAGGGACTTTTTCTACAATGAGCAGTTCTTC.

As DNA, the CDR3 is TGTGCCAGCAGTGGACCCCACGGGGGCGAGCAGCCCCAGCATTTT. Its protein product is CASSGPHGGEQPQHF. The rearrangement joins TRBV2 to TRBJ1-5, with D perhaps matching TRBD1 (6 bases). In germline, CDR1 is SNHLY, CDR2 FYNNEI. Trimming took 4 bases from V and 7 from J, leaving 17 bases between them. The CDR3 spans 15 residues.

This sequence joins TRBV5-1 and TRBJ2-7; D not certain. Germline CDR1 reads SGHRS; CDR2 reads YFSETQ. Between the trimmed V and J ends, which lost 4 bases and 3 bases, there was a span of 5 bases. The CDR3 extends over 11 amino acids. In nucleotides, the CDR3 is TGCGCCAGCAGCCCAAACTACGAGCAGTACGTC. Protein sequence: CASSPNYEQYV.

This clone has a handful of counts. The V gene is TRBV5-1, the J gene TRBJ2-5, with D unclear. With 4 bases removed from V and 1 base from J, the gap between germline ends came to 5 bases. This CDR3 has 12 amino acids. The V gene's germline CDR1 is SGHRS and CDR2 YFSETQ. The CDR3 DNA is TGCGCCAGCAGCGCCTTCCAAGAGACCCAGTACTTC. Translated: CASSAFQETQYF.

This clone was seen a handful of times. This chain joins TRBV7-3 and TRBJ1-6; D is unclear. Germline assignment: CDR1 SGHTA and CDR2 FQGTGA. This CDR3 spans 13 amino acids. V was trimmed by 5 bases and J by 7 bases, leaving 9 bases between them. As DNA, the CDR3 is TGTGCCAGCAGCCGGACGGAAAATTCACCCCTCCACTTT. This gives the protein CASSRTENSPLHF.

This sequence joins TRBV10-3 and TRBJ1-2; weak D call: TRBD1 (6 bases). V was pared by 2 bases and J by 3 bases, with 13 bases between. The CDR3 extends over 15 amino acids. Per germline, CDR1 ENHRY and CDR2 SYGVKD. CDR3 DNA: TGTGCCATCAGTGAGGAGGAAGGGGGGTACTATGGCTACACCTTC. Residues: CAISEEEGGYYGYTF.

The chain employs TRBV5-4 and TRBJ2-5; 9 bases match TRBD2. V gave up 4 bases and J gave up 5 bases; unmatched junction bases: 3. CDR1 is SGHNT, CDR2 YYREEE, per germline (reference sequence). The CDR3 covers 13 residues. As DNA, the CDR3 is TGTGCCAGCAGCCGAGGACTAGCGGAGACCCAGTACTTC. This sequence encodes CASSRGLAETQYF.

This clone showed up just a few times. J is TRBJ2-3 and V is TRBV7-2; TRBD2 matches at 11 bases. Per the germline V gene, CDR1 is SGHTA and CDR2 is FQGNSA. The CDR3 runs to 17 residues. V trimming: 6 bases; J trimming: 4 bases; junction bases outside the gene matches: 12. Here the CDR3 DNA reads TGTGCCAGCAGTTTCCTACCTAGCGGGGGGAGGGCAGATACGCAGTATTTT. Its protein product is CASSFLPSGGRADTQYF.

V and J are TRBV7-2 and TRBJ2-3; D unclear. This CDR3 contains 15 residues. From germline, CDR1 is SGHTA and CDR2 FQGNSA. Trimming stripped 4 bases from V and 5 bases from J, with 16 bases between. The CDR3, as DNA: TGTGCCAGCAGCTCCCGCCGGATCCCCCAAGATACGCAGTATTTT. Residues: CASSSRRIPQDTQYF.

The V call is TRBV28, the J call TRBJ1-1; D might be TRBD1 (6 bases). Germline CDR1 reads MDHEN; CDR2 reads SYDVKM. There are 14 residues in the CDR3. V shed 6 bases and J shed 2 bases, with 13 bases lying between them. The CDR3 here is CASRVSGANTEAFF. The CDR3 coding sequence is TGTGCCAGCAGGGTCTCAGGGGCTAACACTGAAGCTTTCTTT.

This clone was seen a few times. The chain couples TRBV5-4 to TRBJ2-5, with 8 positions matching TRBD2. Germline trimming cut 4 bases from V and 5 bases from J; bases unmatched to any gene: 4. Germline V gene lookup returns CDR1 SGHNT and CDR2 YYREEE (reference sequence). CDR3 length equals 13 residues. CDR3 amino acids: CASSRGGVETQYF. The CDR3 bases are TGTGCCAGCAGCCGGGGGGGCGTGGAGACCCAGTACTTC.

J is TRBJ1-5 and V is TRBV20-1; D may be TRBD1 (6 bases). The V and J ends lost 3 bases and 5 bases respectively, with 14 bases between them. This CDR3 spans 14 amino acids. Germline CDR1 and CDR2: DFQATT and SNEGSKA (reference sequence). The CDR3 region has the DNA TGCAGTGCTAGTCGCAGGGGTGGGTATCAGCCCCAGCATTTT. Its protein is CSASRRGGYQPQHF.

The rearrangement uses TRBV7-2 and TRBJ2-7; D may be TRBD1 or TRBD2 (5 bases each). Germline CDR1 is SGHTA and CDR2 is FQGNSA. The CDR3 contains 15 residues. The V end lost 0 bases, the J end lost 2 bases, and 11 bases lay between the germline ends. CDR3 residues: CASSLASGTTYEQYV. CDR3 nucleotides: TGTGCCAGCAGCTTAGCGAGTGGGACGACCTACGAGCAGTACGTC.

This chain connects TRBV5-5 to TRBJ2-3; D unresolved. Germline V gene data show CDR1 as SGHKS and CDR2 as YYEKEE (reference sequence). Trimming pared 4 bases from V and 0 bases from J, leaving 9 bases between. The CDR3 has 14 residues. CDR3 amino acids: CASSPRSSTDTQYF. In nucleotides, the CDR3 is TGTGCCAGCAGCCCGAGGTCTAGCACAGATACGCAGTATTTT.

The chain recombines TRBV28 with TRBJ1-2; D is undetermined. CDR1 and CDR2 (germline): MDHEN, SYDVKM. The CDR3 sequence is 13 residues long. Trimming stripped 7 bases from V and 8 bases from J, with 17 bases between. The CDR3 coding sequence is TGTGCCAGCATGGAGGGAAGGGTGAAGGGCTACACCTTC. Protein sequence: CASMEGRVKGYTF.

The rearrangement uses TRBV9 and TRBJ1-3; TRBD1 might be the D (5 bases). V shed 3 bases and J shed 1 base, with 8 bases lying between them. Looked up from germline, CDR1 is SGDLS and CDR2 is YYNGEE. The CDR3 runs 14 residues. The CDR3 loop reads CASSARGSGNTIYF. The CDR3 coding sequence is TGTGCCAGCAGCGCAAGGGGATCTGGAAACACCATATATTTT. The full variable domain, its missing parts supplied by reference TRBV9 and TRBJ1-3, is DSGVTQTPKHLITATGQRVTLRCSPRSGDLSVYWYQQSLDQGLQFLIQYYNGEERAKGNILERFSAQQFPDLHSELNLSSLELGDSALYFCASSARGSGNTIYFGEGSWLTVV.

This clone turned up a few times. This rearrangement joins TRBV4-2 to TRBJ1-5, with D hard to call. V was clipped by 4 bases and J by 1 base, with 8 bases between them. The CDR3 extends over 14 amino acids. Germline values: CDR1 LGHNA, CDR2 YNFKEQ. CDR3 protein: CASSPPESNQPQHF. The CDR3, as DNA: TGTGCCAGCAGCCCCCCTGAGAGCAATCAGCCCCAGCATTTT.

The chain recombines TRBV18 with TRBJ2-1; D is perhaps TRBD1 or TRBD2 (5 bases each). This CDR3 has 12 amino acids. The germline V gene has CDR1 KGHSH and CDR2 LQKENI. Trimming cost V 0 bases and J 10 bases, with 7 bases left between them. This CDR3 reads CASSPPGREQFF. The CDR3 region has the DNA TGTGCCAGCTCACCACCGGGACGGGAGCAGTTCTTC.

This chain joins TRBV19 and TRBJ1-5; a possible D gene is TRBD1 (6 bases). Germline lookup yields CDR1 LNHDA and CDR2 SQIVND (reference sequence). Trimming stripped 1 base from V and 3 bases from J, with 13 bases between. This CDR3 spans 16 amino acids. The CDR3 is CASSIGGGMSNQPQHF. CDR3 in DNA: TGTGCCAGTAGTATAGGAGGGGGAATGTCCAATCAGCCCCAGCATTTT.

The rearrangement uses TRBV10-2 and TRBJ1-2; D is perhaps TRBD1 (6 bases). Trimming removed 5 bases at V and 2 bases at J, with 9 bases between. The CDR3 runs 13 residues. Germline V gene sequence: CDR1 WSHSY, CDR2 SAAADI. The CDR3 protein is CASSRGVNYGYTF. For the CDR3, the DNA is TGCGCCAGCAGTAGGGGGGTAAACTATGGCTACACCTTC.

This clone has more than one count but fewer than ten. CDR3 loop: CASSATGGGYGYTF. The CDR3, as DNA: TGTGCCAGCAGCGCGACAGGGGGCGGCTATGGCTACACCTTC. The chain has TRBV9 and TRBJ1-2, with 10 bases that match TRBD1. J was trimmed by 4 bases and V by 3 bases; bases with no gene match: 3. CDR3 length equals 14 residues. Germline V lookup: CDR1 SGDLS, CDR2 YYNGEE.

The chain couples TRBV5-1 to TRBJ2-2; 8 positions match TRBD1. Germline values: CDR1 SGHRS, CDR2 YFSETQ. The CDR3 sequence is 16 residues long. V trimming: 4 bases; J trimming: 6 bases; junction bases outside the gene matches: 11. Here the CDR3 DNA reads TGCGCCAGCAGCCCGGACAGGGTGGGGTCGGCCGGGGAGCTGTTTTTT. Residues: CASSPDRVGSAGELFF.

This CDR3 is CASSHAPRDKSYTF. CDR3 coding DNA: TGTGCCAGCAGCCATGCCCCCAGGGATAAGAGTTACACCTTC. The chain uses TRBV3-1 (or the pseudogene TRBV3-2) and TRBJ1-2; D possibly corresponds to TRBD1 (5 bases). The CDR3 spans 14 residues. V lost 3 bases to trimming and J lost 11 bases, with 19 bases between them. CDR1 is LGHDT and CDR2 is YNNKEL in the germline V gene (reference sequence).

This clone was recorded a few times. This chain joins TRBV7-3 and TRBJ2-2; no clear D. Looked up from germline, CDR1 is SGHTA and CDR2 is FQGTGA. The CDR3 covers 13 residues. The ends were cut back, 2 bases at V and 7 bases at J, with 8 bases in the middle. The CDR3 is CASSLPEIGELFF. CDR3 DNA: TGTGCCAGCAGCTTACCAGAAATCGGGGAGCTGTTTTTT.